A selection of T cell receptor beta chains follows, all from one sample in a study of T-cell reconstitution after alpha-beta-depleted transplantation in children. TCRdb recomputed calls from the PCR reads with MiXCR, one row per CDR3 protein. The sample contains around 270,000 distinct CDR3 sequences, around 7.1% of which appear only once. This material consisted of peripheral blood, taken 360 days after TCRalphabeta/CD19-depleted stem cell transplant. The receptors derive from a female patient aged 2-9 years who had a stem cell transplant for Fanconi anemia, so the T cells may come from the graft donor. Each CDR3 is given with its conserved first and last residue. Fields, in order: J gene, D gene, clone size, V gene, CDR3 DNA, CDR3 protein. The D gene is left open where the match is weak. For some rows the clone size is stated as once, few or many, or as a class when expanded; others skip it.

J: TRBJ2-5; D: TRBD2; size: many; V: TRBV28; DNA: TGTGCCACCTATACCGGGGGGTCGACCCAGTACTTC; CDR3: CATYTGGSTQYF
J: TRBJ1-1; D: -; size: many; V: TRBV28; DNA: TGTGCCAGCAGTTGGGGTTCGGTGAACACTGAAGCTTTCTTT; CDR3: CASSWGSVNTEAFF
J: TRBJ2-7; D: TRBD2; size: many; V: TRBV11-2; DNA: TGTGCCAGCAGCTTTCCGGGACTAGCGGGAGGGCGGAGCTCCTACGAGCAGTACTTC; CDR3: CASSFPGLAGGRSSYEQYF
J: TRBJ2-3; D: -; size: few; V: TRBV7-2; DNA: TGTGCCAGCAGCTGGGGACACCCCCGAACAGATACGCAGTATTTT; CDR3: CASSWGHPRTDTQYF
J: TRBJ1-1; D: -; size: many; V: TRBV5-1; DNA: TGCGCCAGCAGCCGAACAGGTCACGGCACTGAAGCTTTCTTT; CDR3: CASSRTGHGTEAFF
J: TRBJ2-1; D: -; size: many; V: TRBV5-1; DNA: TGCGCCAGCAGAGTGTCAGGCTACCATGAGCAGTTCTTC; CDR3: CASRVSGYHEQFF
J: TRBJ1-2; D: -; size: -; V: TRBV29-1; DNA: TGCAGCGTTGAAGGCGGTACAGGAGTAAATGGCTACACCTTC; CDR3: CSVEGGTGVNGYTF
J: TRBJ2-5; D: TRBD1; size: many; V: TRBV18; DNA: TGTGCCAGCTCACCACCTACGCCGACAGGGGTAGGGGAGACCCAGTACTTC; CDR3: CASSPPTPTGVGETQYF
J: TRBJ2-3; D: TRBD2; size: many; V: TRBV28; DNA: TGTGCCAGCACCGGGGGGTACAATACGCAGTATTTT; CDR3: CASTGGYNTQYF
J: TRBJ1-1; D: TRBD1; size: many; V: TRBV6-2/TRBV6-3; DNA: TGTGCCAGCAGTCCTCCTGGACAGGGGGCGCGCGCTGAAGCTTTCTTT; CDR3: CASSPPGQGARAEAFF
J: TRBJ1-2; D: -; size: few; V: TRBV28; DNA: TGTGCCAGCAGTTTGTGGGAGGATGGCTACACCTTC; CDR3: CASSLWEDGYTF
J: TRBJ2-1; D: -; size: many; V: TRBV4-3; DNA: TGCGCCAGCAGCCTTTATACCGGGACGGCGTACAATGAGCAGTTCTTC; CDR3: CASSLYTGTAYNEQFF
J: TRBJ2-1; D: TRBD1; size: many; V: TRBV9; DNA: TGTGCCAGCAGCCCCCAGCCGGGACAGGGGCTATACAATGAGCAGTTCTTC; CDR3: CASSPQPGQGLYNEQFF
J: TRBJ2-3; D: -; size: many; V: TRBV29-1; DNA: TGCAGCGTTGGGTTGTTTGAGATTTTTACCACAGATACGCAGTATTTT; CDR3: CSVGLFEIFTTDTQYF
J: TRBJ2-2; D: -; size: many; V: TRBV18; DNA: TGTGCCAGCTCACCTATGACAGCGTACACCGGGGAGCTGTTTTTT; CDR3: CASSPMTAYTGELFF
J: TRBJ1-2; D: -; size: few; V: TRBV20-1; DNA: TGCAGTGCTAGAGATAACAGGTGGTATGGCTACACCTTC; CDR3: CSARDNRWYGYTF
J: TRBJ2-3; D: TRBD2; size: many; V: TRBV9; DNA: TGTGCCAGCAGCGCCACCGGGACTAGCAGACCAGATACGCAGTATTTT; CDR3: CASSATGTSRPDTQYF
J: TRBJ1-1; D: TRBD1; size: -; V: TRBV9; DNA: TGTGCCAGCAGCGGGCCGGGACAGGGATACACTGAAGCTTTCTTT; CDR3: CASSGPGQGYTEAFF
J: TRBJ2-7; D: TRBD2; size: many; V: TRBV6-5; DNA: TGTGCCAGCAGTCTCGATAAGACTAGCGCGATCTACGAGCAGTACTTC; CDR3: CASSLDKTSAIYEQYF
J: TRBJ1-6; D: -; size: many; V: TRBV20-1; DNA: TGCAGTGCTAGGAGGGACATTAATTCACCCCTCCACTTT; CDR3: CSARRDINSPLHF
J: TRBJ2-3; D: -; size: many; V: TRBV5-1; DNA: TGCGCCAGCAGCGCAGGGGTCCCGGCTACGCAGTATTTT; CDR3: CASSAGVPATQYF
J: TRBJ1-1; D: TRBD1; size: -; V: TRBV5-1; DNA: TGCGCCAGCAGCTTGCAGCCCGGGACAGGGAGGACTGAAGCTTTCTTT; CDR3: CASSLQPGTGRTEAFF
J: TRBJ2-1; D: TRBD2; size: many; V: TRBV3-1; DNA: TGTGCCAGCAGCGCGTCTAGCGGCTCCTACAATGAGCAGTTCTTC; CDR3: CASSASSGSYNEQFF
J: TRBJ1-4; D: TRBD1; size: -; V: TRBV25-1; DNA: TGTGCCAGCAGTGAATATAAGGACAGGGTTGGAGCTAATGAAAAACTGTTTTTT; CDR3: CASSEYKDRVGANEKLFF
J: TRBJ1-2; D: -; size: few; V: TRBV6-1; DNA: TGTGCCAGCAGTGCAAACTCTAACTATGGCTACACCTTC; CDR3: CASSANSNYGYTF
J: TRBJ2-2; D: -; size: many; V: TRBV12-3/TRBV12-4; DNA: TGTGCCAGCAGTCCACTTAGGACAGCCCGGGAGCTGTTTTTT; CDR3: CASSPLRTARELFF
J: TRBJ2-3; D: TRBD2; size: many; V: TRBV10-2; DNA: TGCGCCAGCAGTGACCAAGCGGGAGGGGGCACAGATACGCAGTATTTT; CDR3: CASSDQAGGGTDTQYF
J: TRBJ2-4; D: TRBD2; size: many; V: TRBV12-3/TRBV12-4; DNA: TGTGCCAGCAGTCCCCGGGGACTAGCGGGAAACAAAAACATTCAGTACTTC; CDR3: CASSPRGLAGNKNIQYF
J: TRBJ2-7; D: -; size: -; V: TRBV20-1; DNA: TGCAGTGCTAGAGATACGGAGGGGGCCTACGAGCAGTACTTC; CDR3: CSARDTEGAYEQYF
J: TRBJ2-2; D: TRBD1; size: -; V: TRBV5-1; DNA: TGCGCCAGCAGCATGGACAGGGTTGACACCGGGGAGCTGTTTTTT; CDR3: CASSMDRVDTGELFF
J: TRBJ2-3; D: -; size: many; V: TRBV20-1; DNA: TGCAGTGCTAGAAGGTCGGACAGACTCACAGATACGCAGTATTTT; CDR3: CSARRSDRLTDTQYF
J: TRBJ2-5; D: -; size: many; V: TRBV12-3/TRBV12-4; DNA: TGTGCCAGCAGTAACTACATCGGGGAGACCCAGTACTTC; CDR3: CASSNYIGETQYF